Listed below are T cell receptor beta chains from one sample, sequenced in a study of T-cell reconstitution after alpha-beta-depleted transplantation in children. Using its own MiXCR run on the PCR reads, TCRdb lists one record per CDR3 protein. The data show some 300,000 distinct CDR3 sequences, 6% to 10% seen once. Sample: peripheral blood, taken 360 days after TCRalphabeta/CD19-depleted stem cell transplant. Source of these receptors: a female patient aged 2 to 10 who had a stem cell transplant for Fanconi anemia, so the T cells may come from the graft donor. Each CDR3 is given with its conserved first and last residue. Fields, in order: V gene, D gene, clone size, J gene, CDR3 DNA, CDR3 protein. D genes are given only for firm matches. Size values are once, few and many counts, or a class for expanded clones, and some rows have none.

V gene: TRBV4-3; D gene: TRBD1; clone size: -; J gene: TRBJ1-5; CDR3 DNA: TGCGCCAGCAGCCTTAGGACAGGGACCAGGCAGCCCCAGCATTTT; CDR3 protein: CASSLRTGTRQPQHF
V gene: TRBV6-5; D gene: -; clone size: -; J gene: TRBJ2-1; CDR3 DNA: TGTGCCAGCAGTTACGGGACTGACCTCTACAATGAGCAGTTCTTC; CDR3 protein: CASSYGTDLYNEQFF
V gene: TRBV4-3; D gene: TRBD1; clone size: few; J gene: TRBJ1-4; CDR3 DNA: TGCGCCAGCAGCCCCACTTGGGGGACAGGGGAAGAAAAACTGTTTTTT; CDR3 protein: CASSPTWGTGEEKLFF
V gene: TRBV25-1; D gene: -; clone size: few; J gene: TRBJ2-7; CDR3 DNA: TGTGCCAGCAGTGAAAGACGGGCCTACGAGCAGTACTTC; CDR3 protein: CASSERRAYEQYF
V gene: TRBV5-6; D gene: -; clone size: few; J gene: TRBJ1-2; CDR3 DNA: TGTGCCAGCAGCTTGTGGGGCCCACCACAGGACTATGGCTACACCTTC; CDR3 protein: CASSLWGPPQDYGYTF
V gene: TRBV25-1; D gene: TRBD1; clone size: many; J gene: TRBJ1-2; CDR3 DNA: TGTGCCAGCAGTGAAAACAGGGGAAGTGGCTACACCTTC; CDR3 protein: CASSENRGSGYTF
V gene: TRBV5-1; D gene: TRBD1; clone size: many; J gene: TRBJ1-1; CDR3 DNA: TGCGCCAGCACGACCGGGACAGTCTTGAACACTGAAGCTTTCTTT; CDR3 protein: CASTTGTVLNTEAFF
V gene: TRBV3-1; D gene: TRBD2; clone size: many; J gene: TRBJ2-1; CDR3 DNA: TGTGCCAGCAGCCAAGGACTAGCGGGGGTGGATGAGCAGTTCTTC; CDR3 protein: CASSQGLAGVDEQFF
V gene: TRBV28; D gene: TRBD1; clone size: many; J gene: TRBJ1-1; CDR3 DNA: TGTGCCAGCAGGGACGACAGGGAGTTGAACACTGAAGCTTTCTTT; CDR3 protein: CASRDDRELNTEAFF
V gene: TRBV20-1; D gene: -; clone size: many; J gene: TRBJ2-7; CDR3 DNA: TGCAGTGCTAGAAGACAGATTCCTAACTACGAGCAGTACTTC; CDR3 protein: CSARRQIPNYEQYF
V gene: TRBV25-1; D gene: -; clone size: -; J gene: TRBJ1-5; CDR3 DNA: TGTGCCAGCAGTACCACAGGAATAAATCAGCCCCAGCATTTT; CDR3 protein: CASSTTGINQPQHF
V gene: TRBV7-2; D gene: TRBD1; clone size: many; J gene: TRBJ2-7; CDR3 DNA: TGTGCCAGCAGTATTTGGCCTCCGGGACAGACGATATACGAGCAGTACTTC; CDR3 protein: CASSIWPPGQTIYEQYF
V gene: TRBV3-1; D gene: -; clone size: -; J gene: TRBJ2-1; CDR3 DNA: TGTGCCAGCAGCCAAGGGCATCCCGAATACAATGAGCAGTTCTTC; CDR3 protein: CASSQGHPEYNEQFF
V gene: TRBV29-1; D gene: -; clone size: many; J gene: TRBJ2-7; CDR3 DNA: TGCAGCGTTGAGGACCTGGGGTCCTACGAGCAGTACTTC; CDR3 protein: CSVEDLGSYEQYF
V gene: TRBV10-3; D gene: TRBD2; clone size: -; J gene: TRBJ2-1; CDR3 DNA: TGTACCATCAGTCCCCTGAGCGGGGGAGACAATGAGCAGTTCTTC; CDR3 protein: CTISPLSGGDNEQFF
V gene: TRBV11-2; D gene: -; clone size: many; J gene: TRBJ1-1; CDR3 DNA: TGTGCCAGCAGCTTAGGTGAAGCTTTCTTT; CDR3 protein: CASSLGEAFF